This TCR beta chain was captured by sequencing in a study of blood T cells in healthy people across ages (dated by TCRdb to 2015 to 2017). Describing the broader study: In model experiments, roughly one uniquely barcoded TCR beta cDNA molecule per two T cells was captured by template switching. Age-related changes in TCR beta repertoire diversity were measured in the study by deep sequencing normalized with unique cDNA molecular identifiers. Using the same blood draw, the study looked at two additional independent replicas of 1 million unique cDNA reads for two donors, one aged 18 to 30 and the other aged 80 or older. Donors were grouped into four age groups: young (average approximately 15 years), middle-aged (39), aged (around 60) and long-lived (around 80). What the research found in general, with its limitations: Compared with the aged group, the long-lived group had more naive CD4+ T cells, fewer expanded clones and increased TCR diversity, a pattern suggesting age selection. The percentage of naive T cells measured by flow cytometry correlated strongly with observed TCR beta diversity. Since profiling was done on bulk unsorted PBMCs, naive and antigen-experienced compartments could not be conclusively compared. Estimates of total diversity based on one million sequenced T cells were considered lower bounds and underestimates. As age increased, observed TCR beta diversity per million T cells dropped in a roughly linear way, and a significant reduction was already evident by age about 40. Because donor CMV infection status was unknown, age-related changes in expanded clonotypes were potentially confounded.

This clonotype was found a few times. Its antigen is not yet known. Base qualities are not at hand, and no much larger clone is one base apart. Receptors were amplified or captured by 5' RACE. The sequencing machine was an Illumina HiSeq 2500. A second PCR of roughly 7 to 12 cycles was performed with a sample-barcoded 5' primer and a J-beta primer mix. Each TCR beta cDNA molecule received a unique molecular identifier from a template-switch 5' adaptor carrying 12 random nucleotides. Each sample yielded at least 2.5 million CDR3-containing paired-end reads. The Mint cDNA synthesis kit, primed by a TRBC-specific oligonucleotide, was used to synthesize first-strand cDNA from all RNA. Following uracil-DNA glycosylase treatment, a first 18-cycle PCR with universal primers M1SS and BC2_uni_R was performed on all cDNA. The source study handled its data this way. Normalization of each sample was performed by random selection of 1 million high-quality reads, each carrying a distinct molecular identifier. Reads with shared molecular identifiers were discarded instead of being binned into consensus sequences. MiTCR, run with a Q25 quality threshold and the strictest error-elimination algorithm, handled CDR3 identification, clonotype clustering and error correction. A nonparametric unseen species model with Euler transformation was used to estimate lower-bound total TCR beta diversity. TCRdb redid the processing of the public reads, applying fastp at Q25 and MiXCR, and retained in-frame beta chains. Each CDR3 protein gets just one entry, which takes the most common genes and DNA from the rows behind it. TCRdb assigned the V and J calls; the authors' analysis was not used. This sample comprises some 760,000 distinct CDR3 sequences, 20% to 25% of them detected only once. In total, the top ten clones hold 9% to 9.5% of the sample.

CDR1 is given as SGHVS and CDR2 as FQNEAQ, both from the germline V gene. The CDR3, from cysteine to phenylalanine, totals 17 residues. Only the CDR3 DNA is retained, 51 bases long and in frame from the first base. Deletion took 5 bases off V and 2 bases off J, with a span of 20 bases between the germline ends. Donors were roughly 40 systemically healthy Caucasian individuals from Russia aged roughly 6 to 90 years. Each donor gave ten milliliters of peripheral blood, drawn into EDTA-treated Vacutainer tubes. Ficoll-Paque density-gradient centrifugation was used to isolate PBMCs, with at least 7 million per sample. Total RNA was extracted from PBMCs with Trizol reagent, with at least 6 micrograms obtained per sample. For every donor, flow cytometry on a PBMC aliquot measured the percentage of naive CD45RAhigh/CD27high T cells. This same sample was also taken into another study, of T cells of mothers and their children. That second publication adds: Nine systemically healthy Caucasian individuals, comprising three mothers and their six children, were included as donors. cDNA synthesis consumed the entire amount of extracted RNA, loaded at 1.5 ug RNA in each 15 ul reaction. Sample barcodes and 2-4 random nucleotides were added via the M1S primer in the second PCR. Each mother yielded over 8.5 million TCR beta CDR3 reads and each child roughly 3.1 million reads. Thymic selection shapes the output of TCR recombination in a similar way in related and unrelated pairs, and inherited differences have a minor effect. Normalized repertoire overlap was always slightly but never significantly higher in related than unrelated mother-child pairs. No persistent microchimeric T cell clones were found, with a detection sensitivity of approximately 94 clones per million clonotypes. In the study, deep NGS was used to compare the TCR beta repertoires of mothers and children, and features distinguishing related mother-child pairs from unrelated individuals were sought. Mothers averaged around 40 +/- 4 years of age and children averaged around 10 +/- 4 years. Libraries were sequenced on Illumina HiSeq 2000 with 100+100 nt paired-end reads after adapter ligation with NEBNext reagents. To prevent cross-contamination, the mother and child libraries were prepared a month apart and were sequenced in separate runs. For each donor, between about 500,000 and 2,000,000 distinct TCR beta clonotypes were identified. Naive TCR beta clonotypes were estimated from low-frequency clonotypes matched to each donor's FACS-determined naive share, without sorting.

Material for sequencing was blood. The sequence is built from TRBV7-8 and TRBJ2-3; the D region possibly corresponds to TRBD1 (6 bases align). This receptor was identified in a boy aged 10-17 years in good health. CDR3 reads: CASSQNDWDTDTDTQYF. The nucleotide sequence reads as follows: TGTGCCAGCAGCCAAAATGATTGGGACACGGACACAGATACGCAGTATTTT.